The 16 T cell receptor beta chains reported below all come from one sample, sequenced in a study of T cells after yellow fever vaccination. A single record per CDR3 protein comes from TCRdb applying MiXCR to the 5' RACE reads. The sample lists hundreds of thousands of distinct CDR3 sequences, around an eighth occurring once. The specimen comprised PBMCs, sampled on the day of the yellow fever booster vaccination. These receptors all stem from a man younger than 45 who received the YFV17D yellow fever vaccine.

This clonotype was counted at least ten times. This rearrangement joins TRBV5-5 to TRBJ2-5, with D unclear. Looked up from germline, CDR1 is SGHKS and CDR2 is YYEKEE (reference sequence). This CDR3 has 12 amino acids. V dropped 2 bases and J dropped 4 bases, with 6 bases sitting between them. This chain's CDR3 is CASSFGSETQYF. DNA for the CDR3: TGTGCCAGCAGCTTTGGCTCAGAGACCCAGTACTTC.

The chain recombines TRBV25-1 with TRBJ2-3; perhaps TRBD2 as D (6 bases). In germline, CDR1 is MGHDK, CDR2 SYGVNS. V lost 0 bases to trimming and J lost 5 bases, with 18 bases between them. The CDR3 runs 17 residues. The CDR3 spells CASSEYGGSIYGDTQYF. The CDR3 nucleotides read TGTGCCAGCAGTGAATATGGGGGGAGTATCTATGGAGATACGCAGTATTTT.

The gene calls are TRBV18 and TRBJ2-5, with TRBD2 as a possible D gene (7 bases). The CDR3 is made up of 14 amino acids. The V end lost 1 base, the J end lost 5 bases, and 11 bases lay between the germline ends. CDR1 and CDR2 (germline): KGHSH, LQKENI. CDR3 in DNA: TGTGCCAGCTCACCACGGGGGGGCTTGGAGACCCAGTACTTC. Translation gives CASSPRGGLETQYF.

The genes are TRBV6-2 or TRBV6-3 and TRBJ2-2; 7 bases agree with TRBD2. Germline V CDR1 and CDR2: MNHEY, SVGEGT. The CDR3 covers 16 residues. With 0 bases clipped from V and 3 bases from J, the junction kept 4 bases outside the gene matches. In nucleotides, the CDR3 is TGTGCCAGCAGTTACTCGACCCGGGAGGACACCGGGGAGCTGTTTTTT. It codes for CASSYSTREDTGELFF.

This clonotype has a handful of counts. The genes are TRBV19 and TRBJ2-4; 8 positions agree with TRBD1. This CDR3 spans 16 amino acids. After removal of 4 bases from V and 3 bases from J, the junction contained 8 bases not matched to a gene. Germline values: CDR1 LNHDA, CDR2 SQIVND (reference sequence). The CDR3 DNA reads TGTGCCAGTAGTACCACAGGGGGGCAGATCAAAAACATTCAGTACTTC. It encodes CASSTTGGQIKNIQYF.

This clonotype was observed a handful of times. This rearrangement joins TRBV4-3 to TRBJ2-3; D may match TRBD1 or TRBD2 (7 bases each). The V end was cut by 5 bases, the J end by 4 bases, with 19 bases between. Germline V gene sequence: CDR1 LGHNA, CDR2 YSLEER. The CDR3 spans 16 residues. CDR3 region: CASSSRQGGDADTQYF. DNA of the CDR3: TGCGCCAGCAGCAGTCGTCAGGGGGGGGACGCAGATACGCAGTATTTT.

This clonotype was counted only a few times. The chain links TRBV12-3 or TRBV12-4 to TRBJ2-5; a possible D gene is TRBD1 (8 bases). V lost 6 bases and J 6 bases, leaving 17 bases between the germline ends. The CDR3 has 14 residues. The DNA for the CDR3 is TGTGCCAGCAGCTTACACAGGGGGGGAAAGACCCAGTACTTC. This translates into CASSLHRGGKTQYF.

The chain links TRBV7-2 to TRBJ2-7; TRBD2 agrees at 12 bases. Germline loops: CDR1 SGHTA, CDR2 FQGNSA. The CDR3 has 14 amino acids. V lost 3 bases, J lost 8 bases, and 5 bases stayed unmatched. The CDR3 DNA sequence: TGTGCCAGCAGCTTCCGCCTAGCGGGAGGGAAGCAGTACTTC. Protein sequence: CASSFRLAGGKQYF.

This clonotype was counted only a few times. This chain connects TRBV6-6 to TRBJ1-2; D gene uncertain. Germline V gene lookup returns CDR1 MNHNY and CDR2 SVGAGI (reference sequence). With 5 bases removed from V and 5 bases from J, the gap between germline ends came to 12 bases. This CDR3 comprises 13 residues. As DNA, the CDR3 is TGTGCCAGCAGTAGTGACGGAAAGTATGGCTACACCTTC. This sequence encodes CASSSDGKYGYTF.

The gene calls are TRBV20-1 and TRBJ2-5; 8 bases match TRBD1. Germline V CDR1 and CDR2: DFQATT, SNEGSKA (reference sequence). J lost 6 bases, V lost 5 bases, and 14 bases had no gene match. The CDR3 has 15 amino acids. CDR3 nucleotides: TGCAGTGCTGGCCTTTCCAGGGGGCGCTTAAAGACCCAGTACTTC. It encodes CSAGLSRGRLKTQYF.

CDR3 amino acids: CASSPAPSQAWLWLFF. DNA for the CDR3: TGTGCCAGCAGCCCAGCCCCTTCACAAGCGTGGCTCTGGCTGTTTTTT. The chain couples TRBV7-8 to TRBJ2-2, with unresolved D. Germline values: CDR1 SGHVS, CDR2 FQNEAQ. Trimming removed 5 bases at V and 13 bases at J, with 26 bases between. The CDR3 is 16 residues long. Based on the CDR3 plus reference TRBV7-8 and TRBJ2-2, the full variable domain is GAGVSQSPRYKVAKRGQDVALRCDPISGHVSLFWYQQALGQGPEFLTYFQNEAQLDKSGLPSDRFFAERPEGSVSTLKIQRTQQEDSAVYLCASSPAPSQAWLWLFFGEGSRLTVL.

This clonotype was seen more than once but under ten times. The chain has TRBV5-1 and TRBJ1-6, with a tentative D call TRBD1 (5 bases). The CDR3 totals 12 residues. V was pared by 0 bases and J by 12 bases, with 7 bases between. From germline, CDR1 is SGHRS and CDR2 YFSETQ. The CDR3 spells CASSLAGGPLHF. CDR3 DNA: TGCGCCAGCAGCTTGGCGGGGGGACCCCTCCACTTT.

The chain employs TRBV5-1 and TRBJ2-7; tentatively, D is TRBD1 (5 bases). Germline assignment: CDR1 SGHRS and CDR2 YFSETQ. V gave up 4 bases and J gave up 2 bases, with 16 bases separating them. CDR3 length equals 15 residues. CDR3 nucleotide sequence: TGCGCCAGCAGCCCTGGAGATGGGGCCGCCTACGAGCAGTACTTC. Amino acid sequence: CASSPGDGAAYEQYF.

J is TRBJ1-4 and V is TRBV15, with a tentative D call TRBD1 (5 bases). This CDR3 contains 17 residues. Germline V gene data show CDR1 as LNHNV and CDR2 as YYDKDF (reference sequence). V shed 0 bases and J shed 9 bases, with 20 bases lying between them. CDR3 bases: TGTGCCACCAGCAGAGATCCCCCGGACGGAGTGGACAAAAAACTGTTTTTT. It codes for CATSRDPPDGVDKKLFF.

This clonotype was seen more than once but under ten times. V usage is TRBV7-9 and J usage is TRBJ2-1; 11 bases are shared with TRBD2. The J segment lost 4 bases and the V segment lost 7 bases, leaving 3 bases of the junction unmatched. CDR1 and CDR2 (germline): SEHNR, FQNEAQ (reference sequence). This CDR3 has 14 residues. The CDR3, as DNA: TGTGCCAGCACCTCTAGCGGGAGGTACAATGAGCAGTTCTTC. This gives the protein CASTSSGRYNEQFF.

In its sample, this clonotype was seen many times. The chain recombines TRBV10-3 with TRBJ2-3; 8 nucleotides line up with TRBD1. The CDR3 loop spans 17 amino acids. V shed 1 base, J shed 3 bases, and the junction held 9 bases outside the gene matches. Germline lookup yields CDR1 ENHRY and CDR2 SYGVKD. CDR3 in DNA: TGTGCCATCAGTGAGTGGGGACAGGAACAAGGGACAGATACGCAGTATTTT. Encoded protein: CAISEWGQEQGTDTQYF.